The rows below give T cell receptor beta chains drawn from one sample of a study of T cells in Graves' hyperthyroidism and ophthalmopathy. From the multiplex PCR reads, TCRdb called clonotypes with MiXCR, one entry per CDR3 protein. Here the sample spans approximately 430,000 distinct CDR3 sequences, approximately 14% being singletons. What was sequenced was blood. The receptors originated from a man younger than 35 with Graves' ophthalmopathy. Both conserved end residues are part of each CDR3. The order of the fields is V gene, clone size, D gene, J gene, CDR3 DNA, CDR3 protein. The D gene is left open where the match is weak. Only some rows state a clone size, as once, few, many or a class for expanded clones.

TRBV10-3	many	NA	TRBJ2-5	TGTGCCATCAGTGGGGGGAGGTACCAAGAGACCCAGTACTTC	CAISGGRYQETQYF
TRBV6-1	many	TRBD1	TRBJ2-1	TGTGCCAGCAGTTTTAGGCAGGGGGATTGGTCCTACAATGAGCAGTTCTTC	CASSFRQGDWSYNEQFF
TRBV29-1	many	TRBD1	TRBJ1-2	TGCAGCGCCGACAGGGGCTATGGCTACACCTTC	CSADRGYGYTF
TRBV19	few	TRBD1	TRBJ2-2	TGTGCCAGTAGTATAGGACAGGGGGCTATCGGGGAGCTGTTTTTT	CASSIGQGAIGELFF
TRBV6-6	many	NA	TRBJ1-2	TGTGCCAGCAGTTACCCGGGTGACTATGGCTACACCTTC	CASSYPGDYGYTF
TRBV3-1	many	TRBD2	TRBJ2-1	TGTGCCAGCAGCCAACTTCCCTCACTAAGCGGGGGGGCCAATGAGCAGTTCTTC	CASSQLPSLSGGANEQFF
TRBV11-1	many	NA	TRBJ1-1	TGTGCCAGCAGCTTAATTCCAGGAACGGCCACTGAAGCTTTCTTT	CASSLIPGTATEAFF
TRBV27	few	NA	TRBJ1-2	TGTGCCAGCAGTCGACAGGCTAACTATGGCTACACCTTC	CASSRQANYGYTF
TRBV11-2	NA	TRBD1	TRBJ1-2	TGTGCCAGCAGCCGGGCCGGGACAGGGCCATCCTATGGCTACACCTTC	CASSRAGTGPSYGYTF
TRBV5-1	many	NA	TRBJ2-3	TGCGCCAGCAGCTTGATCGTAGCGCCTGCCGCAGATACGCAGTATTTT	CASSLIVAPAADTQYF
TRBV28	NA	NA	TRBJ1-1	TGTGCCAGCAGCGCGGTCGTCTACACTGAAGCTTTCTTT	CASSAVVYTEAFF
TRBV19	many	NA	TRBJ2-2	TGTGCCAGTGCCTACTCGAACACCGGGGAGCTGTTTTTT	CASAYSNTGELFF
TRBV7-3	many	TRBD2	TRBJ2-1	TGTGCCAGCAGCGTAGGGAGAGGGGGACTAGCGGGGTATGAGCAGTTCTTC	CASSVGRGGLAGYEQFF
TRBV3-1	NA	NA	TRBJ2-1	TGTGCCAGCAGCGGGGGGGCCAGTGAGCAGTTCTTC	CASSGGASEQFF
TRBV19	few	NA	TRBJ1-1	TGTGCCAGGAAGACAGGAGAAAACACTGAAGCTTTCTTT	CARKTGENTEAFF
TRBV10-2	NA	TRBD1	TRBJ1-1	TGCGCCAGCAGTGATAGGGGGCGCTTCACTGAAGCTTTCTTT	CASSDRGRFTEAFF
TRBV24-1	many	NA	TRBJ2-7	TGTGCCACCAGTGATTCCCATCGGGGGGAGCAGTACTTC	CATSDSHRGEQYF
TRBV2	few	TRBD2	TRBJ2-2	TGTGCCAGCAGCCAGACTAGCGGGGGATCGAACACCGGGGAGCTGTTTTTT	CASSQTSGGSNTGELFF
TRBV7-2	few	TRBD1	TRBJ1-1	TGTGCCAGCAGCCTCGGCTGGACACAGGGGAGGTACACTGAAGCTTTCTTT	CASSLGWTQGRYTEAFF
TRBV5-1	many	NA	TRBJ2-7	TGCGCCAGCAGCTTGGGGCAGGGCGAGTACGAGCAGTACTTC	CASSLGQGEYEQYF
TRBV20-1	many	TRBD2	TRBJ2-5	TGCAGTGCTAGGATAACTAGCGGGAACCAAGAGACCCAGTACTTC	CSARITSGNQETQYF
TRBV7-2	many	TRBD2	TRBJ2-1	TGTGCCAGCAGCTTAGTGGCTAGCGGAAACAATGAGCAGTTCTTC	CASSLVASGNNEQFF
TRBV25-1	NA	TRBD1	TRBJ1-1	TGTGCCAGCAGTGTACGGGACAGGAAATGGGTCACTGAAGCTTTCTTT	CASSVRDRKWVTEAFF
TRBV7-9	many	NA	TRBJ2-1	TGTGCCAGCAGCCCTGGACTGGGTGGGTACAATGAGCAGTTCTTC	CASSPGLGGYNEQFF
TRBV3-1	many	NA	TRBJ1-3	TGTGCCAGCAGTCAGCCCGGTGGCTCTGGAAACACCATATATTTT	CASSQPGGSGNTIYF
TRBV27	many	TRBD1	TRBJ2-7	TGTGCCAGCAGTTCCTGGACAGGGAGCTCCTACGAGCAGTACTTC	CASSSWTGSSYEQYF
TRBV12-3/TRBV12-4	NA	TRBD2	TRBJ2-2	TGTGCCAGCAGATCTAGCGGGGGGGCGAACACCGGGGAGCTGTTTTTT	CASRSSGGANTGELFF
TRBV18	NA	NA	TRBJ2-2	TGTGCCAGCTCACCACCAACCGGGCCGAACACCGGGGAGCTGTTTTTT	CASSPPTGPNTGELFF
TRBV11-2	many	TRBD2	TRBJ2-2	TGTGCCAGCAGCTTTGCCGGAGCGGGAGTTAAGACCGGGGAGCTGTTTTTT	CASSFAGAGVKTGELFF
TRBV4-2	NA	TRBD2	TRBJ2-7	TGTGCCAGCAGCCAAGACATAGCGGGTACACCTTTCTACGAGCAGTACTTC	CASSQDIAGTPFYEQYF
TRBV6-1	many	NA	TRBJ2-3	TGTGCCGTGGAAGGGGGCACAGATACGCAGTATTTT	CAVEGGTDTQYF
TRBV20-1	many	NA	TRBJ2-5	TGCAGTTCTCTAGCCCAGACCGACCAGGAGACCCAGTACTTC	CSSLAQTDQETQYF
TRBV20-1	many	NA	TRBJ2-7	TGCAGTGTCTGCCCGCTTCCACCCTACGAGCAGTACTTC	CSVCPLPPYEQYF
TRBV19	NA	NA	TRBJ2-1	TGTGCCAGTACCATGAGTCCGACAGCCCCCTCCTACAATGAGCAGTTCTTC	CASTMSPTAPSYNEQFF
TRBV29-1	many	NA	TRBJ1-2	TGCAGCGTTGATTACGGAAAGTCGGATGGCTACACCTTC	CSVDYGKSDGYTF
TRBV20-1	NA	TRBD2	TRBJ2-1	TGCAGTGCTAGAGATACTCTCTGGGCGGGAGTCTCCCATGAGCAGTTCTTC	CSARDTLWAGVSHEQFF
TRBV7-9	NA	NA	TRBJ1-3	TGTGCCAGCAGCTTAGCTTCAGGGGGAAACACCATATATTTT	CASSLASGGNTIYF
TRBV25-1	NA	TRBD1	TRBJ2-3	TGTGCCAGCAGTGCTACCGGGACAGGGAGAACAGATACGCAGTATTTT	CASSATGTGRTDTQYF
TRBV5-1	NA	NA	TRBJ2-1	TGCGCCAGCAGCTTGTCCGGGACTGAACTCTACAATGAGCAGTTCTTC	CASSLSGTELYNEQFF
TRBV11-3	many	NA	TRBJ1-2	TGTGCCAGCAGCTTAGATTGGCGGCTGCAGAAGTATGGCTACACCTTC	CASSLDWRLQKYGYTF
TRBV5-1	many	TRBD1	TRBJ2-1	TGCGCCAGCGCCGGGACAGGGGGCTACAATGAGCAGTTCTTC	CASAGTGGYNEQFF
TRBV29-1	NA	TRBD1	TRBJ1-2	TGCAGCGGACAGGGGGAGAGCTACACCTTC	CSGQGESYTF
TRBV3-1	many	NA	TRBJ2-3	TGTGCCAGCAGCTTGCCGGGGGCAGAGCAGTATTTT	CASSLPGAEQYF
TRBV10-3	NA	NA	TRBJ2-1	TGTGCCATCAGTGATGCCGGAGAGCAGTTCTTC	CAISDAGEQFF
TRBV7-2	many	NA	TRBJ2-1	TGTGCCAGCAGCTTATCTGCCGGCTCCTACAATGAGCAGTTCTTC	CASSLSAGSYNEQFF
TRBV6-1	NA	NA	TRBJ1-3	TGTGCCAGCAGTCGACAGGTTCCCCGAAATGGAAACACCATATATTTT	CASSRQVPRNGNTIYF
TRBV4-1	NA	NA	TRBJ2-3	TGCGCCAGCAGCCCTCGAGGGGGGGTTCAGGCAGATACGCAGTATTTT	CASSPRGGVQADTQYF
TRBV6-6	many	NA	TRBJ1-2	TGTGCCAGCAGTTATTCGGGATATGGCTACACCTTC	CASSYSGYGYTF
TRBV7-9	many	TRBD2	TRBJ2-3	TGTGCCAGCAGCCCCAACTGGCGGGAGACCACAGATACGCAGTATTTT	CASSPNWRETTDTQYF
TRBV14	few	TRBD1	TRBJ2-1	TGTGCCAGCAGCCAAGATCAGGGGGCGCCTAACAATGAGCAGTTCTTC	CASSQDQGAPNNEQFF
TRBV6-5	few	TRBD2	TRBJ2-3	TGTGCCAGCAGTTACTCGAGGGGGACTAGCGGGAGTGGGCTCACAGATACGCAGTATTTT	CASSYSRGTSGSGLTDTQYF
TRBV2	once	TRBD2	TRBJ2-3	TGTGCCAGCAGTGAAGGTCGGGGGGGGGGCACAGATACGCAGTATTTT	CASSEGRGGGTDTQYF
TRBV30	NA	NA	TRBJ2-4	TGTGCCTGGAGCCCTCGTGGGTCGTACCTAGCCAAAAACATTCAGTACTTC	CAWSPRGSYLAKNIQYF